Shown below are 7 T cell receptor beta chains from a single sample sequenced in a study of T cell repertoires in cytomegalovirus infection (dated by TCRdb to between 2018 and 2021). Instrument used: Illumina HiSeq 1500. TCRdb applied fastp at Q25 and MiXCR to the public reads, then kept only in-frame beta chains. Every distinct CDR3 protein forms one entry, paired with its most common genes and DNA. In this sample the table shows around 770,000 distinct CDR3 sequences, just under 30% of which occur a single time. Around 12% of the sample belongs to the ten largest clones. No antigens are known for them. In light of the paper, this sample's treatment or condition label describes: in vitro stimulation with specific CMV peptide epitopes to enrich CMV-specific T cells. The starting material was cultured CD8+ T cells from PBMCs, obtained from culture after CMV antigen stimulation. The source of these receptors is a human donor in good health (CMV status not recorded). Some clones in this sample may be carry-over from other donors' samples.

At least ten counts were recorded for this clonotype. The rearrangement links TRBV7-2 to TRBJ1-5, with no clear D. Germline V gene sequence: CDR1 SGHTA, CDR2 FQGNSA. This CDR3 comprises 15 residues. Between the trimmed V and J ends, which lost 1 base and 1 base, there was a span of 8 bases. In nucleotides, the CDR3 is TGTGCCAGCAGCTTAGTCGCGGACAGCAATCAGCCCCAGCATTTT. It specifies CASSLVADSNQPQHF.

The chain uses TRBV6-6 and TRBJ2-3, with D possibly being TRBD1 or TRBD2 (6 bases each). Trimming removed 4 bases at V and 0 bases at J, with 17 bases between. In germline, CDR1 is MNHNY, CDR2 SVGAGI (reference sequence). The CDR3 contains 17 residues. The CDR3, as DNA: TGTGCCAGCAGTTGGGGGGCGGCTTACGCTAGCACAGATACGCAGTATTTT. Its protein product is CASSWGAAYASTDTQYF.

The V gene is TRBV25-1, the J gene TRBJ2-3, with 10 positions matching TRBD2. Trimming took 4 bases from V and 1 from J; bases not matched to a gene: 11. The CDR3 length is 18 residues. Germline V gives CDR1 MGHDK, CDR2 SYGVNS. CDR3 nucleotides: TGTGCCAGCAGTGGGCTAGCGGGGGCCCATCAACGCACAGATACGCAGTATTTT. This gives the protein CASSGLAGAHQRTDTQYF.

As concerns this clonotype: Possible read error: a much larger clone is one base away. The chain links TRBV6-6 to TRBJ2-3; D unresolved. The germline V gene encodes CDR1 MNHNY and CDR2 SVGAGI (reference sequence). CDR3 length equals 16 residues. DNA of the CDR3: TGTGCCAGCAGTAACCCATCGGGTGGCGGCACAGATTCGCAGTATTTT. Its protein product is CASSNPSGGGTDSQYF.

This clonotype was seen repeatedly, ten times or more. The chain carries TRBV28 and TRBJ2-7; D may be TRBD1 or TRBD2 (7 bases each). CDR1 MDHEN and CDR2 SYDVKM come from the germline V gene. The CDR3 extends over 15 amino acids. The germline V and J ends were trimmed by 6 bases and 1 base, with 16 bases remaining between them. In DNA, the CDR3 is TGTGCCAGCAGCATACCAGGGGGACTATCCTACGAGCAGTACTTC. Translation gives CASSIPGGLSYEQYF.

The J gene is TRBJ1-1, the V gene TRBV7-3, with D tentatively TRBD1 (5 bases). Germline assignment: CDR1 SGHTA and CDR2 FQGTGA. Trimming shortened V by 5 bases and J by 11 bases, and 21 bases separated the two germline ends. CDR3 length: 14 amino acids. The CDR3 reads CASSPRGDAAEAFF. The CDR3 DNA follows: TGTGCCAGCAGCCCACGGGGGGATGCGGCGGAGGCTTTCTTT.

This clonotype was picked up many times. The chain recombines TRBV12-3 or TRBV12-4 with TRBJ1-1; tentatively, D is TRBD1 (5 bases). Trimming left V 7 bases short and J 8 bases short, with 11 bases between. The CDR3 spans 11 residues. CDR3 amino acids: CASIFGGEAFF. The CDR3 DNA reads as TGTGCCAGCATCTTTGGGGGGGAAGCTTTCTTT.